This TCR beta chain was recorded in a study of shared clonotypes between healthy human individuals. Measured with immunoSEQ multiplex PCR; TCRdb has only the in-frame clones, and not every one. The table includes 1,100,000 or so clones, about four fifths detected once. Losses at the gene ends were 3 bases for V and 4 bases for J; bases not matched to a gene: 1. There are 14 residues in the CDR3. The V gene's germline CDR1 is LNHDA and CDR2 SQIVND (reference sequence). Sequenced sample: memory CD4+ T cells from PBMCs. Specified subset: CD45RA-negative fraction. J is TRBJ1-2 and V is TRBV19; 11 nucleotides line up with TRBD1. This receptor was obtained from a man younger than 30 in good health. Some clones in this sample may be carry-over from other donors' samples. CDR3 sequence (DNA): TGTGCCAGTAGTATGGACAGGGGGCCCTATGGCTACACCTTC. It yields the protein CASSMDRGPYGYTF.